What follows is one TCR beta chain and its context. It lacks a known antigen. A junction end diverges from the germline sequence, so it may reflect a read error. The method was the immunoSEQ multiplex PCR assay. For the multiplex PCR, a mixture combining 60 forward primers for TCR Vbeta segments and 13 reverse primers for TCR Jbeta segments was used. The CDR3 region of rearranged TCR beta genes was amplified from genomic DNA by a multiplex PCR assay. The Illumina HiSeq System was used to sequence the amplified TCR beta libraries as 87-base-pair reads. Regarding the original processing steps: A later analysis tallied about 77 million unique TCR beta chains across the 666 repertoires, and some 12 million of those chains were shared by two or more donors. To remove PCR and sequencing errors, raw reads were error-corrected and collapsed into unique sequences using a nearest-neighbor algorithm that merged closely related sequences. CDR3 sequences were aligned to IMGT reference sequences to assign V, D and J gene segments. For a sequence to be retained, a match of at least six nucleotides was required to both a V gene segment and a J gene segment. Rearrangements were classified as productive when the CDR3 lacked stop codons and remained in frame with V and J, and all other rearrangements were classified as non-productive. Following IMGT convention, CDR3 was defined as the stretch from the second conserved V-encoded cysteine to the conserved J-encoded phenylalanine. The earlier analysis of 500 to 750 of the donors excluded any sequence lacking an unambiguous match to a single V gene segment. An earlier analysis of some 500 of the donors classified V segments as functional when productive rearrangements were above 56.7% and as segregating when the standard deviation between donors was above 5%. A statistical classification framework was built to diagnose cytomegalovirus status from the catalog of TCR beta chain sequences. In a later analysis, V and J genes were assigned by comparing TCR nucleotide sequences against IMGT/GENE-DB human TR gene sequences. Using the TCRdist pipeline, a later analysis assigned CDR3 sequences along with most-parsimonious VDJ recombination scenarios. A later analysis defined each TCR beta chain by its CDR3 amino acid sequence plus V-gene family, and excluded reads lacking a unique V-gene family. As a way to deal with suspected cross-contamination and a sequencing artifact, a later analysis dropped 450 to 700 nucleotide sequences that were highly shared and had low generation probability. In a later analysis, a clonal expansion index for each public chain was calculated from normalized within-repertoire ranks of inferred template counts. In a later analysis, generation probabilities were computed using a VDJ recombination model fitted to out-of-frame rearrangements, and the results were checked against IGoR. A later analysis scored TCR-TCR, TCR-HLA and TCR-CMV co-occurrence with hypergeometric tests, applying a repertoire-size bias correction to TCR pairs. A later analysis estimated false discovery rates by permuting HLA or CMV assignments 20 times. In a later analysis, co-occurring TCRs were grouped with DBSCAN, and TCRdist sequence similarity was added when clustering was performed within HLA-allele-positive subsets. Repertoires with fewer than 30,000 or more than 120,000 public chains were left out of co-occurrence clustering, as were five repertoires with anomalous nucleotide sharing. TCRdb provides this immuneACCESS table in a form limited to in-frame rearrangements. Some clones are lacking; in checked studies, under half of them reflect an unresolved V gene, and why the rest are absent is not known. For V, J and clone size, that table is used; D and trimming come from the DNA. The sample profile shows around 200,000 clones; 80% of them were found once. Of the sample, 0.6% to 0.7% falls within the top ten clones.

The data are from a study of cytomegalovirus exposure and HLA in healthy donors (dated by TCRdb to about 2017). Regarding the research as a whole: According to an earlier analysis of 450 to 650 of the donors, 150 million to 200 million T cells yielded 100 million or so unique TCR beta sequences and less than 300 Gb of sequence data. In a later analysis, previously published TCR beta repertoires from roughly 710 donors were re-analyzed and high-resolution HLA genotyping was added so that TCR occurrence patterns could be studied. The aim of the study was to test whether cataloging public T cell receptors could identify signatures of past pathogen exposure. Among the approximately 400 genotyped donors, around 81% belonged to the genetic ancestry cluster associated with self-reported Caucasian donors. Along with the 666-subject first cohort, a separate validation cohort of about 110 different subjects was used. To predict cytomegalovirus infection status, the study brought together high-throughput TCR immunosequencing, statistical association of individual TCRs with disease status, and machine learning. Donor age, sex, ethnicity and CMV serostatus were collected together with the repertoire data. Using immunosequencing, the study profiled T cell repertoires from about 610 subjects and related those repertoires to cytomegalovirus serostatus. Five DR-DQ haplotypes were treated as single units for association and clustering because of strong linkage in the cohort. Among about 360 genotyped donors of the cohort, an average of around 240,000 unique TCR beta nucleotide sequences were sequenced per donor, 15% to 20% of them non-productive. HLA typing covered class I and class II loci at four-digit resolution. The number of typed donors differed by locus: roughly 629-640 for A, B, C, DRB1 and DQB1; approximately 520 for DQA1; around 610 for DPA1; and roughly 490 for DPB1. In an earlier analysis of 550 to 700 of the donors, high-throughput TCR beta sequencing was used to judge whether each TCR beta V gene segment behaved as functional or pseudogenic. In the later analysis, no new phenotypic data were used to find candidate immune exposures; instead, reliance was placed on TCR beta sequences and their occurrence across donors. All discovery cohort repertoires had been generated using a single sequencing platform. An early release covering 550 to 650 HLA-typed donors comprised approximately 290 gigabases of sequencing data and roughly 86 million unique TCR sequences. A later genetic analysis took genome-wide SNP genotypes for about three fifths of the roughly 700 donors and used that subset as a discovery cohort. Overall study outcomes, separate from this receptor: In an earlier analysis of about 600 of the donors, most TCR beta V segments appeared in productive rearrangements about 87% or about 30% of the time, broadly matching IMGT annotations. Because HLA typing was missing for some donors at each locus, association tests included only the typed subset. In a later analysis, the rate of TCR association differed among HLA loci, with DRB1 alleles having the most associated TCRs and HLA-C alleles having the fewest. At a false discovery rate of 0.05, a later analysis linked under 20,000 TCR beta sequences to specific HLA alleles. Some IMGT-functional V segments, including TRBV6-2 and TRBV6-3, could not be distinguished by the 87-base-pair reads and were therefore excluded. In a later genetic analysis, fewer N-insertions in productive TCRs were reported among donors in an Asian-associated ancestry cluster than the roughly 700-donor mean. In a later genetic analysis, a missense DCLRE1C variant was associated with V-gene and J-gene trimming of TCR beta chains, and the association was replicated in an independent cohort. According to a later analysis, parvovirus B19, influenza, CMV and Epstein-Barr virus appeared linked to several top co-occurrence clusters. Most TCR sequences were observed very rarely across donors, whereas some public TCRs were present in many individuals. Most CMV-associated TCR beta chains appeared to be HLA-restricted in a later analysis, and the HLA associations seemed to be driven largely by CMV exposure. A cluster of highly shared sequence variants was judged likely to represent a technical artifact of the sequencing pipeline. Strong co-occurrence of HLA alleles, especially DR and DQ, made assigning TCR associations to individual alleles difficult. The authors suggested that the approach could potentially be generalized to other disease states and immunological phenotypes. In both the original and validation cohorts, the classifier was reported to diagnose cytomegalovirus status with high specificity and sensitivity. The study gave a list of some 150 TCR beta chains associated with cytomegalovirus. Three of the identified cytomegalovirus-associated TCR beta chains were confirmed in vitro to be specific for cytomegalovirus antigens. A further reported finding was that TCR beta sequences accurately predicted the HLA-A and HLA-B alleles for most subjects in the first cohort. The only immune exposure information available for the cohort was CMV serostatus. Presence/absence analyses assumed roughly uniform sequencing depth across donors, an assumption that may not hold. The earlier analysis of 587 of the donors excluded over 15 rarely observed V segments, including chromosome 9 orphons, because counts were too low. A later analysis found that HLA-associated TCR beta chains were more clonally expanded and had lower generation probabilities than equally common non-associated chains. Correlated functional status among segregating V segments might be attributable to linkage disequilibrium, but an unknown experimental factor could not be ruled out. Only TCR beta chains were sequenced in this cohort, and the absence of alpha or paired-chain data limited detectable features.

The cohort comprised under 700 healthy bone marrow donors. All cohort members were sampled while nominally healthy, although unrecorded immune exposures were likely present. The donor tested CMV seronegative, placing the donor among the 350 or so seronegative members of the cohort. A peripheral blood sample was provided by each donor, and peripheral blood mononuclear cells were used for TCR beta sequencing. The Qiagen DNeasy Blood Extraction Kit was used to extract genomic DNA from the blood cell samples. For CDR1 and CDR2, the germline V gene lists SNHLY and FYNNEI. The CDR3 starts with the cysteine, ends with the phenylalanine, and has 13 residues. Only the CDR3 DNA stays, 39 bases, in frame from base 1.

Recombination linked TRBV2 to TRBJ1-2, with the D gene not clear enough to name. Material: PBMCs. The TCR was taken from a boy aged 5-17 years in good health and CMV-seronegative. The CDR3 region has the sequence CASSAVSNYGCTF. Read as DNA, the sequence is TGTGCCAGCAGTGCGGTCTCTAACTATGGCTGCACCTTC.